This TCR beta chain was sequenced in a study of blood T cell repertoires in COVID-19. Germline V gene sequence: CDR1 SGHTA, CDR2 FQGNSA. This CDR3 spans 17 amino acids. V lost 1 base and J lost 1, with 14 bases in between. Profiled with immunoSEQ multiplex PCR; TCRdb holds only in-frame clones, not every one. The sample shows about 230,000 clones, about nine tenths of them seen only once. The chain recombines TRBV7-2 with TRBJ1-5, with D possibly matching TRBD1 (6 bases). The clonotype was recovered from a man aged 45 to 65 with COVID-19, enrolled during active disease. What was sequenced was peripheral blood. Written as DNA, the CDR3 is TGTGCCAGCAGCTTAGGCGCGGGGGCGAAGAGCAATCAGCCCCAGCATTTT. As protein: CASSLGAGAKSNQPQHF.